This TCR beta chain was retrieved from a study of blood T cell repertoires in COVID-19. Study at large: Acute and convalescent COVID-19 specimens originated in the United States, Italy and Spain. T cells, B-cell-depleted T cells, or PBMCs supplied cDNA or gDNA.

The authors' processing: Reference gene primer amplification gave estimated nucleated cell counts. Libraries were prepared by immunoSEQ multiplex PCR; TCRdb keeps only in-frame clonotypes and omits some of them. Clone size and V and J calls were adopted from that table, with D and trimming inferred from the DNA. The repertoire includes a few hundred thousand clones, around 80% of them detected once, and less than 3.5% sits in the top ten. The table lists this clone with a few counts. From germline, CDR1 is ENHRY and CDR2 SYGVKD. V lost 8 bases and J lost 5; bases outside the gene matches: 5. This CDR3 has 12 amino acids.

The chain employs TRBV10-3 and TRBJ2-5, with 7 bases matching TRBD1. The receptor's source is a man aged 45-60 years with active or convalescent COVID-19. Material: peripheral blood. The CDR3 nucleotides are TGTGCCATCGGGACAGTTGGCGAGACCCAGTACTTC. It encodes CAIGTVGETQYF.